This T cell receptor beta chain was documented in a study of cytomegalovirus exposure and HLA in healthy donors. Findings and limits, study-wide: According to a subsequent analysis, TCR clusters identified in the first cohort showed a tendency to co-occur across the 100 to 150 validation repertoires. As confirmed in vitro, a few CMV-associated chains were specific for CMV antigens.

Sequencing was performed with immunoSEQ multiplex PCR; in TCRdb, only in-frame clones are kept and a portion is missing. The sample includes fewer than 250,000 clones, around 87% of them seen just once. This clone was observed a few times. Its antigen is not known. Germline V gene data show CDR1 as MNHEY and CDR2 as SMNVEV (reference sequence). The length of the CDR3 is 14 residues. Germline trimming cut 6 bases from V and 1 base from J; bases unmatched to any gene: 4. The chain is built from TRBV27 and TRBJ2-7; 9 bases fit TRBD1. This sequence was found in a man aged 18-30 years in good health and CMV-seronegative. The sequencing input was PBMCs. CDR3 sequence (DNA): TGTGCCAGCAGGAAGACAGGGGGATCCTACGAGCAGTACTTC. Residues: CASRKTGGSYEQYF.